This T cell receptor beta chain is from a study of control samples from healthy donors and cancer patients. The CDR3 runs to 14 residues. Germline V gene sequence: CDR1 ENHRY, CDR2 SYGVKD. Trimming removed 3 bases at V and 3 bases at J, with 11 bases between. Using immunoSEQ multiplex PCR, the repertoire was profiled, and TCRdb retains in-frame clones only, with some absent. This sample has roughly 130,000 clones, with 80% to 95% found just once. The sequencing sample was made of blood. The receptor comes from a man aged 30 to 39 in good health. The chain joins TRBV10-3 to TRBJ1-2; tentatively, D is TRBD1 (6 bases). CDR3 amino acids: CAISDIRGYYGYTF. The CDR3 DNA follows: TGTGCCATCAGTGATATCAGGGGATACTATGGCTACACCTTC.